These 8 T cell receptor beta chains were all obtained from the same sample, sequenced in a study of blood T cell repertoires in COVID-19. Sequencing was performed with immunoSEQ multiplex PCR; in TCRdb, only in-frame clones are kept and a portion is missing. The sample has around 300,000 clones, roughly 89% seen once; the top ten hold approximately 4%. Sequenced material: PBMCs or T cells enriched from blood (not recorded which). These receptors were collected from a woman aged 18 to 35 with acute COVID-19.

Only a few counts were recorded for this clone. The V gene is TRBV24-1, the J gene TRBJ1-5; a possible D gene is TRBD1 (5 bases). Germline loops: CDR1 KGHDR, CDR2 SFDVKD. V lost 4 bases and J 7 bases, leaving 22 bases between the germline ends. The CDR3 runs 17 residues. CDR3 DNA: TGTGCCACCAGTGAGGGATCGGGACGGCTGGCGGGGCAGCCCCAGCATTTT. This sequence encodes CATSEGSGRLAGQPQHF.

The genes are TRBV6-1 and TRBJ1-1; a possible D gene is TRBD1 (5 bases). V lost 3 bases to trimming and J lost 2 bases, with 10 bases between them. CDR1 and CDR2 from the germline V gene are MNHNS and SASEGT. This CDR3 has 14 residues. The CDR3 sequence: CASSDDSFNTEAFF. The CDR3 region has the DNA TGTGCCAGCAGTGATGACAGCTTTAACACTGAAGCTTTCTTT.

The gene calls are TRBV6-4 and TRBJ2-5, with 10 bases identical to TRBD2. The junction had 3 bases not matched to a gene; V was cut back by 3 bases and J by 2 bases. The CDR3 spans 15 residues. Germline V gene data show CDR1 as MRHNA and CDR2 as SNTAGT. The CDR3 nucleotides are TGTGCCAGCAGTGAACGAGCGGGAGGGCAAGAGACCCAGTACTTC. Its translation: CASSERAGGQETQYF.

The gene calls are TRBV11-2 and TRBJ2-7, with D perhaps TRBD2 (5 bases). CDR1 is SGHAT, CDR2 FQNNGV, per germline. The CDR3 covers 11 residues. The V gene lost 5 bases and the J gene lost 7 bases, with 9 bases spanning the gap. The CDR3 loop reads CASSPGGEQYF. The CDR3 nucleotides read TGTGCCAGCAGCCCCGGAGGAGAGCAGTACTTC.

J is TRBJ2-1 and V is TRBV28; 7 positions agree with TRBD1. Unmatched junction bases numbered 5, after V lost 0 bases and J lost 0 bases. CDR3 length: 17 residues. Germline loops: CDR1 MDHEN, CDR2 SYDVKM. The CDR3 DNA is TGTGCCAGCAGTTTATGGACAGGGCCTAGCTCCTACAATGAGCAGTTCTTC. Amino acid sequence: CASSLWTGPSSYNEQFF. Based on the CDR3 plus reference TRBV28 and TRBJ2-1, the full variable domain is DVKVTQSSRYLVKRTGEKVFLECVQDMDHENMFWYRQDPGLGLRLIYFSYDVKMKEKGDIPEGYSVSREKKERFSLILESASTNQTSMYLCASSLWTGPSSYNEQFFGPGTRLTVL.

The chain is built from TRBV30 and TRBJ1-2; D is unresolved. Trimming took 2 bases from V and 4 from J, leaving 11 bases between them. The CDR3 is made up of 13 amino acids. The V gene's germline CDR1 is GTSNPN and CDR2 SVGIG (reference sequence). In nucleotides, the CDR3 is TGTGCCTGGAGTCCACAGCCAGGCTATGGCTACACCTTC. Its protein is CAWSPQPGYGYTF.

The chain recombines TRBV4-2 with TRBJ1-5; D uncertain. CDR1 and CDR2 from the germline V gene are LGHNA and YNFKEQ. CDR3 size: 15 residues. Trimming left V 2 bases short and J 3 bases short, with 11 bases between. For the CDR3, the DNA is TGTGCCAGCAGCCAAACGTCAGGTTTCAATCAGCCCCAGCATTTT. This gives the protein CASSQTSGFNQPQHF.

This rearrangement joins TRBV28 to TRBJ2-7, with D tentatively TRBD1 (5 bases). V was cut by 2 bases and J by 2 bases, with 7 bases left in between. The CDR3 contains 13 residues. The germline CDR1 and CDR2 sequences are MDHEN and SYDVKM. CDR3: CASSLKGTYEQYF. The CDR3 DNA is TGTGCCAGCAGTTTAAAGGGGACCTACGAGCAGTACTTC.